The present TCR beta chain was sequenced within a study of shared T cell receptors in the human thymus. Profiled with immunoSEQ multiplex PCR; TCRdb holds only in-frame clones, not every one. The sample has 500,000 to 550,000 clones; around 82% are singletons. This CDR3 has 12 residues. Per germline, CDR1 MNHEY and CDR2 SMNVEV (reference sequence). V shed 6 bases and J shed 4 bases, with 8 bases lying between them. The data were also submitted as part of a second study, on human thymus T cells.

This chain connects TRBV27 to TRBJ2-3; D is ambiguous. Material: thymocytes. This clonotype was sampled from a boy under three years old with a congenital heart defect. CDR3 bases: TGTGCCAGCAGCTTTCCTGCAGATACGCAGTATTTT. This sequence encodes CASSFPADTQYF.